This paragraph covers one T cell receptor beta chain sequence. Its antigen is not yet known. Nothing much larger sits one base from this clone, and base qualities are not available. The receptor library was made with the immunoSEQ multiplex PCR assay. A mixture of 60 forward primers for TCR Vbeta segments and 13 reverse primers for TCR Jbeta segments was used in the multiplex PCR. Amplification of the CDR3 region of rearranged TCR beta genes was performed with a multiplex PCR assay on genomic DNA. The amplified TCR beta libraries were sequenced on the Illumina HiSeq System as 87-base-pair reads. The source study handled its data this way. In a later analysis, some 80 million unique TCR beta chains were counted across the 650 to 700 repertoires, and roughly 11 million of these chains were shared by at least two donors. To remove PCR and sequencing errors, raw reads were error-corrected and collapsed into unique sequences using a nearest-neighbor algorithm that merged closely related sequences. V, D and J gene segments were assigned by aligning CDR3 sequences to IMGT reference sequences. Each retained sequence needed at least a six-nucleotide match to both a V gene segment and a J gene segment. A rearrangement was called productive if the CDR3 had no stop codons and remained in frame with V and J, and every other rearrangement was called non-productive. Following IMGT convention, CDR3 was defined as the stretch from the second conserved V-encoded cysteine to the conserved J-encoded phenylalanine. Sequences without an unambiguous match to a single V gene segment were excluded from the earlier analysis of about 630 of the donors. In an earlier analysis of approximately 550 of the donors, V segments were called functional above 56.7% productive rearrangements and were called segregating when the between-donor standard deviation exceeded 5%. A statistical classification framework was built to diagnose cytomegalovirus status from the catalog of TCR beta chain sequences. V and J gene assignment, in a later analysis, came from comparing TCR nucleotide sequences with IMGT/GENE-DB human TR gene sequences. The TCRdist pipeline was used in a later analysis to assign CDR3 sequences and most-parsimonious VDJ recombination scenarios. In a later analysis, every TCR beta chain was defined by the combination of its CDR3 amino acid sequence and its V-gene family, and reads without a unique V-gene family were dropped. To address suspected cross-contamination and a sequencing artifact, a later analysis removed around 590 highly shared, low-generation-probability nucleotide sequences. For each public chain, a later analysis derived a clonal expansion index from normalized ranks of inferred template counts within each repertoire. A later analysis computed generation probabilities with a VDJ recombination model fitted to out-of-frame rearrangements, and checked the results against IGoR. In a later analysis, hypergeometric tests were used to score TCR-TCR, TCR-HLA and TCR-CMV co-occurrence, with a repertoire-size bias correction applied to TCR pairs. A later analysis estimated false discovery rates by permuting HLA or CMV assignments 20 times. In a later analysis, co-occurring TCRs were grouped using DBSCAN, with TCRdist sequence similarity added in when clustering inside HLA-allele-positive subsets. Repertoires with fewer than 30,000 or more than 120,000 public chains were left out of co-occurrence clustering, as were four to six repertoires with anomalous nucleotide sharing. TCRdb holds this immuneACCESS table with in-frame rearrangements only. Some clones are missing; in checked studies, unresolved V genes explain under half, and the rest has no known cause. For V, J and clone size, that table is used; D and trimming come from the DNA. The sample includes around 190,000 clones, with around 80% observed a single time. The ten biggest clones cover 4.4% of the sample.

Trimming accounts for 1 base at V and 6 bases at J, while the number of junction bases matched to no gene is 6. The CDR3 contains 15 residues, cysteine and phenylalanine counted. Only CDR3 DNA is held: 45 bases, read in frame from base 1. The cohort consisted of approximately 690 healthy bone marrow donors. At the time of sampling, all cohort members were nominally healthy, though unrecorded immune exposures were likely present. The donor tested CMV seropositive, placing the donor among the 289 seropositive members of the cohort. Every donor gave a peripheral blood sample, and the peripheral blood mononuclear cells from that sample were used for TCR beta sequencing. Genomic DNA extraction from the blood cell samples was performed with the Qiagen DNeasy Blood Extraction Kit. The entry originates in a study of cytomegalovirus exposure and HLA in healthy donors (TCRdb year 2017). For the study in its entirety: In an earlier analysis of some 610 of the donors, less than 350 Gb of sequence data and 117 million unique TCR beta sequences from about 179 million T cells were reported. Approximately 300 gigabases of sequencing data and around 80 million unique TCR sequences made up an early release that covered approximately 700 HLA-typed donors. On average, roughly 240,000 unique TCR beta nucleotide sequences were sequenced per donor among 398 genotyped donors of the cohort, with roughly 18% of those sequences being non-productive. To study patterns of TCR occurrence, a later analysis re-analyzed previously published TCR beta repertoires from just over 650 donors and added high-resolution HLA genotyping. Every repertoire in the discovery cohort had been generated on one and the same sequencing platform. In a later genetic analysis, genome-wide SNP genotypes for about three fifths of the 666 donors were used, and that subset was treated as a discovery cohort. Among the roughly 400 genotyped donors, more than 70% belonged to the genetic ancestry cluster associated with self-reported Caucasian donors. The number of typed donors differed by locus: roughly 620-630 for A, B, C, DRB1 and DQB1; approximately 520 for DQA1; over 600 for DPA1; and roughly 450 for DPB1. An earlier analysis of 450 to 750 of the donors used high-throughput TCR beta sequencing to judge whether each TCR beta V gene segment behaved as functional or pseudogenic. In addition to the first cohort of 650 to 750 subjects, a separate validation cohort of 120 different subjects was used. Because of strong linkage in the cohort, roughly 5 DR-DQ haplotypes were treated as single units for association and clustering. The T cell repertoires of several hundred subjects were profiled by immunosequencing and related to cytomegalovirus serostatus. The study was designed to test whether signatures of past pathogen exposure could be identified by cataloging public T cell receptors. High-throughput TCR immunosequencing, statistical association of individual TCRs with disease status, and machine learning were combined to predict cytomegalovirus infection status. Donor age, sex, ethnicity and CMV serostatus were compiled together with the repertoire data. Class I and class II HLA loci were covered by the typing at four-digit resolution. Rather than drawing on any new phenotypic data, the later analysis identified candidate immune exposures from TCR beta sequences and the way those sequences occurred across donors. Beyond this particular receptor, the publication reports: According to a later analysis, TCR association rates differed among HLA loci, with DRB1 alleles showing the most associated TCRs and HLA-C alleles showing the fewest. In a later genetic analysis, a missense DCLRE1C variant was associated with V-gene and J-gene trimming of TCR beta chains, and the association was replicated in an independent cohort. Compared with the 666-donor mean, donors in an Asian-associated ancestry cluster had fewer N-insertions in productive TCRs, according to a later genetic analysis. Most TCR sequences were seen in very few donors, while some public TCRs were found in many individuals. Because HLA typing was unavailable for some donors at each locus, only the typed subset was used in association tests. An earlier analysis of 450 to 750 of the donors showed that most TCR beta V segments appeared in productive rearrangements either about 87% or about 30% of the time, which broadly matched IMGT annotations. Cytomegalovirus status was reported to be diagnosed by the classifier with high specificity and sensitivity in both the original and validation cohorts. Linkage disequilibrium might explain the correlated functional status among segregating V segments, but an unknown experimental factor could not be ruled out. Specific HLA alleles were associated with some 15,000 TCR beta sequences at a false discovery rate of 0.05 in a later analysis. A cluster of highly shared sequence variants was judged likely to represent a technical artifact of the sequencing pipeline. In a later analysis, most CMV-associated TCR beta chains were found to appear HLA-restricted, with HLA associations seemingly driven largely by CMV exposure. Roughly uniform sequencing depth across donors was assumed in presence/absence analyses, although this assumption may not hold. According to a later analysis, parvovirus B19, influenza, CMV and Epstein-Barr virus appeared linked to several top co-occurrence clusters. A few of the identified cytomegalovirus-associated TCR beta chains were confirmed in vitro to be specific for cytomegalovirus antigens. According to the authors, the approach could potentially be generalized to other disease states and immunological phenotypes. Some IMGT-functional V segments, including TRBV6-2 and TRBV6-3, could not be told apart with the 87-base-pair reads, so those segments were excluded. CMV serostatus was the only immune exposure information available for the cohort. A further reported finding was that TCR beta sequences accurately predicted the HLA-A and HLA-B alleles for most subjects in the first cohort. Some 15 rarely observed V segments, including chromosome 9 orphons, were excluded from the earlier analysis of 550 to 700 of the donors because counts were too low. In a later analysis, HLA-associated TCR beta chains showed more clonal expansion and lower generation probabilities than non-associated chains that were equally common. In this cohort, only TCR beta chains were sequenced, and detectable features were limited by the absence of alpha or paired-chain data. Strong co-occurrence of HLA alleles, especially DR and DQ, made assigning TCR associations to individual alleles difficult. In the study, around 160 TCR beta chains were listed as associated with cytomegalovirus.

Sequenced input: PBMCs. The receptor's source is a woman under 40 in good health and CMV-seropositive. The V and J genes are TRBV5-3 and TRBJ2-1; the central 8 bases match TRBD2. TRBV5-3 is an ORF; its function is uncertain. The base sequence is TGTGCCAGAAGCTTGTGGGCGGGAGGAACCAATGAGCAGTTCTTC. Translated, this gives CARSLWAGGTNEQFF.